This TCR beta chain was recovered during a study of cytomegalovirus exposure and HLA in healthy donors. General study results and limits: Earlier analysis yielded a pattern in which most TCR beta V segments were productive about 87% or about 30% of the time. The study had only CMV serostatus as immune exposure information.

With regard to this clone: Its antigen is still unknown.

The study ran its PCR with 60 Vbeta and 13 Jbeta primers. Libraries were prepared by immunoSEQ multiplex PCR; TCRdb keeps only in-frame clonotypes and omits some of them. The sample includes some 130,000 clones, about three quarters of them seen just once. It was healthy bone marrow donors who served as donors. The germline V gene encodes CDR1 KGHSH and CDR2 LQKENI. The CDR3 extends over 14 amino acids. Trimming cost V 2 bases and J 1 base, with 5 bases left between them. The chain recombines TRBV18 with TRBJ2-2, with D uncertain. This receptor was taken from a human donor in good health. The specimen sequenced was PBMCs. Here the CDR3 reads CASSPSGNTGELFF. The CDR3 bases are TGTGCCAGCTCACCATCGGGGAACACCGGGGAGCTGTTTTTT.